This T cell receptor beta chain is from a study of blood T cells in healthy people across ages. At the level of the study: About one barcoded beta molecule per two T cells was the capture yield of template switching.

Germline CDR1 reads LGHDT; CDR2 reads YNNKEL (reference sequence). This CDR3 has 14 residues. The ends were cut back, 1 base at V and 9 bases at J, with 14 bases in the middle. Aged roughly 6 to 90, donors were systemically healthy Caucasians from Russia. Sample-barcoded 5' priming and a J-beta primer mix drove a second PCR of roughly 7 to 11 cycles. TCRdb re-analysed the 5' RACE reads in MiXCR, keeping a single row per CDR3 protein. The sample has under 850,000 distinct CDR3 sequences, around 36% seen once; the top ten hold 13%. Sample: blood. The chain uses TRBV3-1 and TRBJ2-3; no reliable D call. This sequence originates from a man younger than 30 in good health. The CDR3 DNA follows: TGTGCCAGCAGCCAAGTAGGTCACGGAGAGACGCAGTATTTT. Protein: CASSQVGHGETQYF.